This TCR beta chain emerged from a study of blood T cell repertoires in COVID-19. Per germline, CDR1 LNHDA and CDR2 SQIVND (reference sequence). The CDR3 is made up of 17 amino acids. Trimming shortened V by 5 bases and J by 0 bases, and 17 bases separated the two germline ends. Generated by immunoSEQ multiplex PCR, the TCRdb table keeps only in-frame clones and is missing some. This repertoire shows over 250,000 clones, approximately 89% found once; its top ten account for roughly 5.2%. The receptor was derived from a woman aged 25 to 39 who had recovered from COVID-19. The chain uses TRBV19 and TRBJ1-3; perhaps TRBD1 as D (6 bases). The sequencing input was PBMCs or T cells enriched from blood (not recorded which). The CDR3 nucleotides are TGTGCCAGTAGTCTGGGGGCAGGGACAAACTCTGGAAACACCATATATTTT. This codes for CASSLGAGTNSGNTIYF.